The 32 T cell receptor beta chains reported below all come from one sample, sequenced in a study of T cell responses to AZD1222 COVID-19 vaccine. TCRdb's table, derived via immunoSEQ multiplex PCR, lists solely in-frame clones and lacks some. The table has about 190,000 clones, approximately 92% seen once. The source was peripheral blood, collected on day 0 of AZD1222 vaccination. These receptors all come from an adult in good health.

The chain combines TRBV28 with TRBJ1-1; maybe TRBD1 (6 bases). Deletions cut 6 bases from V and 4 bases from J, with 15 bases between. The CDR3 is 14 residues long. CDR1 is MDHEN and CDR2 is SYDVKM in the germline V gene. For the CDR3, the DNA is TGTGCCAGCAGAAGTGGGGGGGGCTTCACTGAAGCTTTCTTT. The encoded protein is CASRSGGGFTEAFF.

The chain is built from TRBV6-1 and TRBJ2-7; D is ambiguous. Germline assignment: CDR1 MNHNS and CDR2 SASEGT. V was pared by 1 base and J by 5 bases, with 0 bases between. The length of the CDR3 is 10 residues. The CDR3 DNA sequence: TGTGCCAGCAGTGAAGACGAGCAGTACTTC. Its protein is CASSEDEQYF.

The rearrangement joins TRBV28 to TRBJ1-5; D remains unclear. Germline CDR1 MDHEN, CDR2 SYDVKM. V lost 10 bases and J 0 bases, leaving 10 bases between the germline ends. This CDR3 contains 13 residues. CDR3 loop: CATQTDSNQPQHF. CDR3 nucleotide sequence: TGTGCCACCCAGACGGATAGCAATCAGCCCCAGCATTTT.

CDR3 sequence reads: CASRFQGQSGYGYTF. The CDR3 nucleotides are TGTGCCAGCAGATTTCAGGGTCAGAGTGGGTATGGCTACACCTTC. This rearrangement joins TRBV27 to TRBJ1-2; tentative D call: TRBD1 (5 bases). Germline loops: CDR1 MNHEY, CDR2 SMNVEV (reference sequence). V lost 6 bases to trimming and J lost 5 bases, with 19 bases between them. The CDR3 consists of 15 residues.

The rearrangement joins TRBV7-2 to TRBJ1-5; 7 bases line up with TRBD1. Unmatched junction bases numbered 7, after V lost 5 bases and J lost 0 bases. The length of the CDR3 is 16 residues. Germline CDR1 reads SGHTA; CDR2 reads FQGNSA. The CDR3 reads CASSPQTGFSNQPQHF. CDR3 coding DNA: TGTGCCAGCAGCCCCCAGACAGGGTTTAGCAATCAGCCCCAGCATTTT.

The chain carries TRBV12-3 or TRBV12-4 and TRBJ1-5; D is unclear. V lost 7 bases, J lost 7 bases, and 11 bases lay in between. This CDR3 is 12 amino acids long. The CDR3 reads CASKVGDQPQHF. CDR3 in DNA: TGTGCCAGCAAGGTGGGTGACCAGCCCCAGCATTTT.

J is TRBJ1-3 and V is TRBV11-2, with unresolved D. Trimming left V 1 base short and J 8 bases short, with 24 bases between. Germline V CDR1 and CDR2: SGHAT, FQNNGV. The CDR3 is 18 amino acids. Here the CDR3 reads CASSLGSPADYASDTIYF. As DNA, the CDR3 is TGTGCCAGCAGCTTAGGGTCTCCGGCAGATTATGCGTCAGACACCATATATTTT.

This chain uses TRBV9 with TRBJ2-3, with D tentatively TRBD1 or TRBD2 (5 bases each). The CDR3 spans 13 residues. Germline CDR1 SGDLS, CDR2 YYNGEE. Trimming stripped 2 bases from V and 6 bases from J, with 10 bases between. CDR3 in amino acids: CASSVWDQDTQYF. CDR3 nucleotide sequence: TGTGCCAGCAGCGTCTGGGACCAGGATACGCAGTATTTT.

This chain joins TRBV3-1 (or the pseudogene TRBV3-2) and TRBJ2-1, with 7 bases matching TRBD2. Germline V gene lookup returns CDR1 LGHDT and CDR2 YNNKEL (reference sequence). This CDR3 spans 15 amino acids. Trimming at V came to 6 bases and at J to 9 bases, leaving 14 bases not matched to a gene. The CDR3 spells CASRGSYGGTPEQFF. CDR3 nucleotides: TGTGCCAGCAGGGGGTCGTACGGGGGGACCCCTGAGCAGTTCTTC.

V is TRBV6-1 and J is TRBJ1-6; tentative D call: TRBD1 (6 bases). V lost 3 bases and J lost 1, with 16 bases in between. The CDR3 extends over 18 amino acids. Per the germline V gene, CDR1 is MNHNS and CDR2 is SASEGT. The CDR3 reads CASSDRGGNRSYNSPLHF. The CDR3, as DNA: TGTGCCAGCAGTGATAGGGGGGGTAATCGGTCCTATAATTCACCCCTCCACTTT.

V gene TRBV19 combines with J gene TRBJ1-2; 7 bases agree with TRBD1. This CDR3 region has 13 residues. The germline V gene has CDR1 LNHDA and CDR2 SQIVND (reference sequence). The V segment lost 5 bases and the J segment 9 bases; nucleotides outside the gene matches: 9. The CDR3 here is CASSVRDRGSYTF. The CDR3 nucleotides are TGTGCCAGTAGTGTCCGGGACAGAGGGAGCTACACCTTC.

This chain connects TRBV18 to TRBJ1-4; TRBD1 aligns across 11 bases. This CDR3 has 15 amino acids. J was trimmed by 6 bases and V by 3 bases; bases with no gene match: 3. CDR1 is KGHSH, CDR2 LQKENI, per germline. The chain's CDR3 is CASSPRTGGDEKLFF. The CDR3, as DNA: TGTGCCAGCTCACCGAGGACAGGGGGCGATGAAAAACTGTTTTTT.

The CDR3 coding sequence is TGTGCCAGCAGTCCAACGGACAGGAATCAGCCCCAGCATTTT. Its translation is CASSPTDRNQPQHF. V and J are TRBV28 and TRBJ1-5; TRBD1 matches 7 bases. CDR1 MDHEN and CDR2 SYDVKM come from the germline V gene. With 5 bases clipped from V and 4 bases from J, the junction kept 5 bases outside the gene matches. This CDR3 is 14 amino acids long.

The rearrangement uses TRBV25-1 and TRBJ2-5; TRBD1 agrees at 9 bases. V was pared by 3 bases and J by 4 bases, with 6 bases of the junction left unmatched. The germline V gene encodes CDR1 MGHDK and CDR2 SYGVNS. This CDR3 is 15 amino acids long. CDR3 residues: CASSDSDRGGETQYF. CDR3 nucleotides: TGTGCCAGCAGTGATTCGGACAGGGGTGGAGAGACCCAGTACTTC.

The rearrangement joins TRBV27 to TRBJ1-6; D is ambiguous. The CDR3 has 12 residues. The ends were cut back, 6 bases at V and 6 bases at J, with 6 bases in the middle. Germline values: CDR1 MNHEY, CDR2 SMNVEV (reference sequence). The CDR3 here is CASRLSNSPLHF. As DNA, the CDR3 is TGTGCCAGCAGGTTAAGTAATTCACCCCTCCACTTT.

Notes on this clone: Relative to the germline gene, one junction end is altered; a read error may explain this. J is TRBJ1-1 and V is TRBV7-3; D unresolved. The germline gives CDR1 SGHTA, CDR2 FQGTGA. The CDR3 is 13 residues long. The CDR3 protein is CASSPIENAEAFF. The CDR3 DNA sequence: TGTGCCAGCAGCCCCATAGAGAACGCTGAAGCTTTCTTT.

The CDR3 nucleotides read TGTGCCAGCAGAAGTGGGACAGCTTACGAGCAGTACTTC. Its protein is CASRSGTAYEQYF. The chain has TRBV28 and TRBJ2-7; 7 bases align to TRBD1. Germline V gene data show CDR1 as MDHEN and CDR2 as SYDVKM. The CDR3 spans 13 residues. Trimming cost V 6 bases and J 4 bases; bases outside gene matches: 6.

CDR3 nucleotide sequence: TGTGCCAGCAGCTTGGGGAACAGGTTCATGAACACTGAAGCTTTCTTT. It is translated as CASSLGNRFMNTEAFF. The chain recombines TRBV5-6 with TRBJ1-1; D perhaps matches TRBD1 (5 bases). This CDR3 region has 16 residues. The V end was cut by 0 bases, the J end by 0 bases, with 12 bases between. CDR1 SGHDT and CDR2 YYEEEE come from the germline V gene.

This clone showed up just once. The J gene is TRBJ1-2, the V gene TRBV12-3 or TRBV12-4; the D is unclear. V lost 3 bases and J lost 6, with 8 bases in between. There are 12 residues in the CDR3. CDR3 residues: CASSFERNGYTF. The CDR3 DNA follows: TGTGCCAGCAGTTTCGAGAGAAATGGCTACACCTTC.

The chain carries TRBV27 and TRBJ2-7; no definite D call. The CDR3 runs 11 residues. Germline CDR1 MNHEY, CDR2 SMNVEV (reference sequence). Trimming took off 2 bases at V and 9 bases at J, with 8 bases between the two ends. CDR3 DNA sequence: TGTGCCAGCAGTTTAAACAGCCGGCAGTACTTC. Its protein product is CASSLNSRQYF.

This chain joins TRBV9 and TRBJ1-2; tentatively, D is TRBD1 (5 bases). CDR1 and CDR2 (germline): SGDLS, YYNGEE. With 4 bases removed from V and 5 bases from J, the gap between germline ends came to 15 bases. This CDR3 has 14 amino acids. The CDR3 region is CASSPVWGVYGYTF. CDR3 bases: TGTGCCAGCAGCCCCGTTTGGGGGGTGTATGGCTACACCTTC.

V usage is TRBV20-1 and J usage is TRBJ2-5; D is undetermined. The germline gives CDR1 DFQATT, CDR2 SNEGSKA (reference sequence). V gave up 6 bases and J gave up 5 bases, with 7 bases separating them. The CDR3 has 10 residues. The CDR3 coding sequence is TGCAGTGCAGGCTGGGAGACCCAGTACTTC. Its protein product is CSAGWETQYF.

The rearrangement joins TRBV9 to TRBJ1-2, with D tentatively TRBD1 (5 bases). The CDR3 covers 14 residues. Germline values: CDR1 SGDLS, CDR2 YYNGEE. V dropped 4 bases and J dropped 6 bases, with 16 bases sitting between them. CDR3 bases: TGTGCCAGCAGCCCCCCGGGCGGGGCGGATGGCTACACCTTC. Amino acid sequence: CASSPPGGADGYTF.

The chain has TRBV7-8 and TRBJ1-5; D uncertain. V was pared by 0 bases and J by 0 bases, with 9 bases between. CDR1 is SGHVS and CDR2 is FQNEAQ in the germline V gene. There are 16 residues in the CDR3. Here the CDR3 reads CASSLAHQYSNQPQHF. The DNA of the CDR3 is TGTGCCAGCAGCTTAGCGCACCAGTATAGCAATCAGCCCCAGCATTTT.

This rearrangement joins TRBV14 to TRBJ2-5; a possible D gene is TRBD1 (7 bases). This CDR3 is 16 amino acids long. Germline CDR1 reads SGHDN; CDR2 reads FVKESK. The germline V and J ends were trimmed by 0 bases and 4 bases, with 15 bases remaining between them. DNA for the CDR3: TGTGCCAGCAGCCAAGATCTGGACAGGAGGGGAGAGACCCAGTACTTC. Amino acids: CASSQDLDRRGETQYF.

The rearrangement joins TRBV30 to TRBJ1-3; D is unresolved. CDR3 length: 15 amino acids. The ends were cut back, 0 bases at V and 0 bases at J, with 9 bases in the middle. Looked up from germline, CDR1 is GTSNPN and CDR2 is SVGIG (reference sequence). Here the CDR3 DNA reads TGTGCCTGGAGTGTAATGAGGAGCTCTGGAAACACCATATATTTT. Encoded protein: CAWSVMRSSGNTIYF.

Details on this clone: Other DNA sequences in the same sample also yield this CDR3. The chain carries TRBV3-1 (or the pseudogene TRBV3-2) and TRBJ1-3; no clear D gene. The ends were cut back, 1 base at V and 4 bases at J, with 8 bases in the middle. The CDR3 consists of 14 residues. Per the germline V gene, CDR1 is LGHDT and CDR2 is YNNKEL (reference sequence). CDR3 DNA: TGTGCCAGCAGCCAAGCCGTTGTAGGAAACACCATATATTTT. Encoded protein: CASSQAVVGNTIYF.

The gene calls are TRBV12-3 or TRBV12-4 and TRBJ1-2; D gene unclear. The CDR3 is 13 residues long. Trimming stripped 5 bases from V and 5 bases from J, with 12 bases between. Written as DNA, the CDR3 is TGTGCCAGCAGTCAAACGGCGTTGTATGGCTACACCTTC. This codes for CASSQTALYGYTF.

CDR3 residues: CASSYYADYGYTF. In nucleotides, the CDR3 is TGTGCCAGCAGTTACTATGCAGACTATGGCTACACCTTC. The chain couples TRBV6-2 or TRBV6-3 to TRBJ1-2; no clear D. Germline V gives CDR1 MNHEY, CDR2 SVGEGT. Trimming shortened V by 1 base and J by 3 bases, and 6 bases separated the two germline ends. The CDR3 length is 13 residues.

The gene calls are TRBV6-6 and TRBJ2-7, with unresolved D. CDR1 and CDR2 (germline): MNHNY, SVGAGI (reference sequence). This CDR3 is 14 amino acids long. Trimming took off 3 bases at V and 2 bases at J, with 11 bases between the two ends. Written as DNA, the CDR3 is TGTGCCAGCAGTTATCTCCGGGCCACCTACGAGCAGTACTTC. Translation gives CASSYLRATYEQYF.

The genes are TRBV4-2 and TRBJ2-2; tentatively, D is TRBD1 or TRBD2 (5 bases each). This CDR3 spans 14 amino acids. Deletions cut 0 bases from V and 6 bases from J, with 8 bases between. Germline V CDR1 and CDR2: LGHNA, YNFKEQ. The DNA for the CDR3 is TGTGCCAGCAGCCAAGACCGGGGCCCCGGGGAGCTGTTTTTT. It encodes CASSQDRGPGELFF.

CDR3 amino acids: CASSNTGIRAEKLFF. CDR3 DNA sequence: TGTGCCAGCAGCAATACCGGGATAAGGGCTGAAAAACTGTTTTTT. The chain joins TRBV6-2 or TRBV6-3 to TRBJ1-4; unclear D gene. This CDR3 comprises 15 residues. The germline CDR1 and CDR2 sequences are MNHEY and SVGEGT. Between the trimmed V and J ends, which lost 6 bases and 7 bases, there was a span of 18 bases.